Sequencing of this T cell receptor beta chain was carried out in a study of regulatory T cells in long-lasting Graves disease. In the study overall: Antithyroid drug use was under 3 months in newly diagnosed Graves' patients.

Combining iRepertoire HTBI primers with Arm-PCR of CDR3 regions, the authors built TCR beta libraries. In the authors' workflow: Sample data revealed fewer than 70 TRBV and 14 TRBJ segments. A single record per CDR3 protein comes from TCRdb applying MiXCR to the multiplex PCR reads. These V and J calls originate from TCRdb's pipeline instead of the authors' own analysis. The table lists about 240,000 distinct CDR3 sequences, 20% of them singletons. Time point of the sample: newly diagnosed GD, antithyroid drugs for less than 3 months. PBMCs provided the RNA from which the TCR library was made. Points from the study as a whole: It was in persistent disease that TRBV28, TRBJ1-2 and TRBJ2-5 were favored. Patients with persistent disease shared 2,741 public clonotypes, outpacing the approximately 920 shared by new patients.

About this clonotype: Antigen unknown.

Per germline, CDR1 LGHNA and CDR2 YSLEER. The CDR3 extends over 21 amino acids. Trimming took off 0 bases at V and 0 bases at J, with 21 bases between the two ends. This TCR came from a female donor with Graves disease. The sample was peripheral blood mononuclear cells (PBMCs), taken at new diagnosis, from a patient treated with antithyroid drugs. The chain couples TRBV4-3 to TRBJ2-6; D ambiguous. The chain's CDR3 is CASSQDLLAWQESSGANVLTF. Written as DNA, the CDR3 is TGCGCCAGCAGCCAAGATCTGTTGGCGTGGCAGGAGAGCTCTGGGGCCAACGTCCTGACTTTC.